The 9 T cell receptor beta chains given below trace back to one sample, sequenced in a study of neoadjuvant anti-PD-1 for oral cavity cancer. Time point described: after neoadjuvant nivolumab, at surgical resection. Sequencing was performed with immunoSEQ multiplex PCR; in TCRdb, only in-frame clones are kept and a portion is missing. Among roughly 15,000 clones listed, roughly three quarters were seen once. The sequences come from PBMCs, collected after nivolumab (anti-PD-1) treatment. The source of these receptors is a person aged 40 to 85 with oral cavity squamous cell carcinoma.

CDR3 residues: CASSLAAGIGNNEQFF. The DNA for the CDR3 is TGCGCCAGCAGCTTGGCAGCAGGGATAGGAAACAATGAGCAGTTCTTC. The chain couples TRBV5-1 to TRBJ2-1, with a tentative D call TRBD1 (5 bases). This CDR3 is 16 amino acids long. Trimming pared 0 bases from V and 5 bases from J, leaving 15 bases between. Germline assignment: CDR1 SGHRS and CDR2 YFSETQ.

This clone was counted only a few times. The rearrangement joins TRBV27 to TRBJ1-5; D gene uncertain. CDR3 length: 13 residues. The V end was cut by 3 bases, the J end by 5 bases, with 8 bases between. The germline gives CDR1 MNHEY, CDR2 SMNVEV (reference sequence). DNA for the CDR3: TGTGCCAGCAGTTTTCGGGAGGATCAGCCCCAGCATTTT. It yields the protein CASSFREDQPQHF.

DNA for the CDR3: TGTGCCAGCGGGGGACAGGGGCAGAATCAGCCCCAGCATTTT. Its protein is CASGGQGQNQPQHF. This rearrangement joins TRBV2 to TRBJ1-5; 10 nucleotides align to TRBD1. There are 14 residues in the CDR3. The germline gives CDR1 SNHLY, CDR2 FYNNEI. Unmatched junction bases numbered 5, after V lost 8 bases and J lost 4 bases.

The chain carries TRBV7-6 and TRBJ2-5; tentatively, D is TRBD2 (6 bases). The CDR3 totals 16 residues. Between the trimmed V and J ends, which lost 5 bases and 2 bases, there was a span of 18 bases. The germline V gene has CDR1 SGHVS and CDR2 FNYEAQ. CDR3 DNA sequence: TGTGCCAGCAGCAGAGCCCTTCTTGGGGGGCAAGAGACCCAGTACTTC. This gives the protein CASSRALLGGQETQYF. The full variable domain, its missing parts supplied by reference TRBV7-6 and TRBJ2-5, is GAGVSQSPRYKVTKRGQDVALRCDPISGHVSLYWYRQALGQGPEFLTYFNYEAQQDKSGLPNDRFSAERPEGSISTLTIQRTEQRDSAMYRCASSRALLGGQETQYFGPGTRLLVL.

The chain links TRBV9 to TRBJ1-3; D remains ambiguous. Germline CDR1 reads SGDLS; CDR2 reads YYNGEE. V lost 3 bases, J lost 1 base, and 17 bases lay in between. CDR3 size: 17 residues. The CDR3 nucleotides are TGTGCCAGCAGCGGGGCTGGCAGAGGGTTATCTGGAAACACCATATATTTT. This encodes CASSGAGRGLSGNTIYF.

The chain is built from TRBV7-3 and TRBJ2-2, with D tentatively TRBD1 (5 bases). Germline CDR1 and CDR2: SGHTA and FQGTGA. CDR3 size: 14 residues. V lost 4 bases to trimming and J lost 6 bases, with 12 bases between them. CDR3 coding DNA: TGTGCCAGCAGCTCCCAGACAGAGCCCGGGGAGCTGTTTTTT. Residues: CASSSQTEPGELFF.

The rearrangement links TRBV5-4 to TRBJ2-5; TRBD2 matches 8 bases. V was pared by 4 bases and J by 5 bases, with 13 bases of the junction left unmatched. CDR3 length equals 16 residues. Germline lookup yields CDR1 SGHNT and CDR2 YYREEE (reference sequence). CDR3 region: CASSPKAGGAGETQYF. The DNA of the CDR3 is TGTGCCAGCAGCCCAAAGGCGGGGGGCGCAGGGGAGACCCAGTACTTC.

This clone was counted only a few times. This chain links TRBV4-1 with TRBJ1-5, with D possibly matching TRBD1 (5 bases). The CDR3 consists of 16 residues. The germline CDR1 and CDR2 sequences are MGHRA and YSYEKL. V shed 11 bases and J shed 0 bases, with 20 bases lying between them. The CDR3 DNA follows: TGCGCCTCGAGCGGGGGGACCCTATATAGCAATCAGCCCCAGCATTTT. Translation: CASSGGTLYSNQPQHF.

V is TRBV19 and J is TRBJ2-1, with 7 bases lining up with TRBD2. V lost 3 bases to trimming and J lost 2 bases; unmatched junction nucleotides: 4. The CDR3 loop spans 15 amino acids. The V gene's germline CDR1 is LNHDA and CDR2 SQIVND (reference sequence). CDR3 sequence: CASSIGGSPYNEQFF. Written as DNA, the CDR3 is TGTGCCAGTAGTATCGGCGGGAGCCCCTACAATGAGCAGTTCTTC.